These T cell receptor beta chains were read from a single sample in a study of T cell responses to AZD1222 COVID-19 vaccine. Sequencing was performed with immunoSEQ multiplex PCR; in TCRdb, only in-frame clones are kept and a portion is missing. The sample lists more than 90,000 clones, roughly 84% seen once, with 15% to 20% in the top ten. The sample consisted of peripheral blood, taken 28 days after the second AZD1222 dose. The receptors derive from an adult who received the AZD1222 COVID-19 vaccine. Each CDR3 is given with its conserved first and last residue.

TRBV12-3/TRBV12-4	TRBJ2-1	CASSLGSPNEQFF
TRBV24-1	TRBJ1-1	CATSDFYPYSGRRNTEAFF
TRBV28	TRBJ1-4	CASRRDLAQEKLFF
TRBV2	TRBJ1-5	CASSLAVSNQPQHF
TRBV7-8	TRBJ2-7	CASSLGALSSYEQYF
TRBV7-9	TRBJ1-1	CASSTRGTEAFF
TRBV15	TRBJ1-5	CATSRDRGFNQPQHF
TRBV7-5	TRBJ2-1	CVRSLGLAGDHEQFF
TRBV5-6	TRBJ2-2	CASSLVFMDGHTGELFF
TRBV5-4	TRBJ1-2	CASSHDRGGYTF
TRBV27	TRBJ1-2	CASSSTRGVGYTF
TRBV27	TRBJ1-6	CASSFIGAHLHF
TRBV9	TRBJ2-3	CASSVASGGARVPADTQYF
TRBV7-3	TRBJ1-3	CASSQDSSDGNTIYF
TRBV12-3/TRBV12-4	TRBJ2-7	CASRGTAYEQYF
TRBV27	TRBJ1-6	CASSLNRDSYNSPLHF
TRBV28	TRBJ1-4	CASLNPGGEKLFF
TRBV2	TRBJ1-2	CASSEDEIYTF
TRBV27	TRBJ1-5	CASSQGQKLNQPQHF
TRBV3-1/TRBV3-2	TRBJ1-5	CASSQGDQPQHF
TRBV5-1	TRBJ1-1	CASSSDPRNEAFF
TRBV5-1	TRBJ1-3	CASSLGGPVSGNTIYF
TRBV24-1	TRBJ1-5	CATSAGNQPQHF
TRBV6-5	TRBJ2-1	CASKKQGPRNEQFF
TRBV6-2/TRBV6-3	TRBJ2-1	CASSYSGGGSYNEQFF
TRBV7-9	TRBJ1-2	CASSLSRGANGYTF
TRBV18	TRBJ1-3	CASSPLKQGAFSGNTIYF
TRBV7-3	TRBJ2-3	CASSNRGGGLTSFTDTQYF
TRBV19	TRBJ1-6	CASSQTPGGAYNSPLHF
TRBV5-4	TRBJ2-2	CASTDDRGRLGELFF
TRBV27	TRBJ1-5	CASSRQGYGQPQHF
TRBV2	TRBJ2-7	CASSREVIENEQYF
TRBV7-9	TRBJ2-2	CASSPGFGDTGELFF
TRBV5-1	TRBJ1-1	CASSLVLDTEAFF
TRBV10-3	TRBJ1-6	CAIFNERTGTGTLHF
TRBV7-7	TRBJ1-1	CASSLNEGLKNTEAFF
TRBV10-2	TRBJ1-5	CASKAEEDRSPFNQPQHF
TRBV19	TRBJ1-6	CASRRGRGLDNSPLHF
TRBV28	TRBJ1-4	CASSSTGFFSEKLFF